Listed below are T cell receptor beta chains from one sample, sequenced in a study of Ad26.COV2.S vaccination and SARS-CoV-2 variants. Sequencing used immunoSEQ multiplex PCR; TCRdb keeps in-frame clones, though not all of them. The data show about 320,000 clones, with about 85% seen just once and around 2% held by the top ten. The sample in question was peripheral blood, obtained in a trial of Ad26.COV2.S vaccine versus placebo. The receptors here all came from a person between 18 and 65 years old who received the Ad26.COV2.S COVID-19 vaccine or a placebo. Each CDR3 is given with its conserved first and last residue. Each record gives: clone size, J gene, D gene, V gene, CDR3 DNA, CDR3 protein. D genes are given only for firm matches. Rows may omit the clone size; those that give it use once, few, many or a size class.

.,TRBJ1-1,.,TRBV11-3,TGTGCCAGCAGCTTCCCCACGGGGCGCACTGAAGCTTTCTTT,CASSFPTGRTEAFF
.,TRBJ2-5,.,TRBV3-1/TRBV3-2,TGTGCCAGCAGCCAGATGCCCGGGGCGGGGGCCGCGACCCAGTACTTC,CASSQMPGAGAATQYF
once,TRBJ2-7,.,TRBV7-8,TGTGCCAGCAGCTTACGGTCAGGGAAAGACGAGCAGTACTTC,CASSLRSGKDEQYF
.,TRBJ1-2,TRBD1,TRBV2,TGTGCCAGCAAACGGGACAGAAACTATGGCTACACCTTC,CASKRDRNYGYTF
.,TRBJ2-2,.,TRBV15,TGTGCCACCAGCAGAGATGGTGCTCCGGGGGAGACCGGGGAGCTGTTTTTT,CATSRDGAPGETGELFF
.,TRBJ2-7,TRBD1,TRBV6-1,TGTGCCAGCAGTGATATGGGACAGGGGCCCGAGCAGTACTTC,CASSDMGQGPEQYF
.,TRBJ1-4,.,TRBV2,TGTGCCAGCAGTGTAGGGGACGCGAATGAAAAACTGTTTTTT,CASSVGDANEKLFF
.,TRBJ1-1,.,TRBV7-6,TGTGCCAGCAGCTTAATCGAGAACACTGAAGCTTTCTTT,CASSLIENTEAFF
.,TRBJ1-1,.,TRBV12-3/TRBV12-4,TGTGCCAGCAGTACGCAGGGGCTTCCTGAAGCTTTCTTT,CASSTQGLPEAFF
.,TRBJ1-1,.,TRBV12-3/TRBV12-4,TGTGCCAGCACCCGCGGACCCGAGGCTTTCTTT,CASTRGPEAFF
.,TRBJ2-1,TRBD1,TRBV27,TGTGCCAGCAGTACCCCGGGCAGGGGGCGATTAAATGAGCAGTTCTTC,CASSTPGRGRLNEQFF
.,TRBJ2-7,TRBD1,TRBV25-1,TGTGCCAGCAGTGACAATCCGGGACAGGGGAACTACGAGCAGTACTTC,CASSDNPGQGNYEQYF
.,TRBJ1-3,.,TRBV19,TGTGCCAGTAGTATCGGGGAAGGAAACACCATATATTTT,CASSIGEGNTIYF
.,TRBJ2-3,.,TRBV19,TGTGCCAGTAGTATAGGTAGCGGTAGGGCAGATACGCAGTATTTT,CASSIGSGRADTQYF
.,TRBJ1-2,.,TRBV5-6,TGTGCCAGCAGCGTTCACTATGGCTACACCTTC,CASSVHYGYTF
.,TRBJ2-7,TRBD1,TRBV5-4,TGTGCCAGCAGCCTCCAGGGGGCAGGGTACGAGCAGTACTTC,CASSLQGAGYEQYF
.,TRBJ2-7,.,TRBV3-1/TRBV3-2,TGTGCCAGCAGCCAAGATCCGGAACGGGGGACCTACGAGCAGTACTTC,CASSQDPERGTYEQYF
.,TRBJ1-1,.,TRBV6-5,TGTGCCAGCAGACCCACACAGAACACTGAAGCTTTCTTT,CASRPTQNTEAFF
.,TRBJ2-5,.,TRBV24-1,TGTGCCACCAGTGACCCGGGACAACAAGAGACCCAGTACTTC,CATSDPGQQETQYF
.,TRBJ1-2,.,TRBV9,TGTGCCAGCAGCTCAACTCTGAGTGAAGGCTATGGCTACACCTTC,CASSSTLSEGYGYTF
.,TRBJ1-4,.,TRBV28,TGTGCCAGCAACATCAATGAAAAACTGTTTTTT,CASNINEKLFF
few,TRBJ2-5,TRBD2,TRBV5-1,TGCGCCAGCAGCTTCGGACTAGCGGGGGGGCGAGAGACCCAGTACTTC,CASSFGLAGGRETQYF
.,TRBJ2-7,.,TRBV7-2,TGTGCCAGCAGCCCCCGGGCCGCGAGCTCCTACGAGCAGTACTTC,CASSPRAASSYEQYF
many,TRBJ1-2,.,TRBV6-5,TGTGCCAGCAGTTACTCGATAACAGTCTATGGCTACACCTTC,CASSYSITVYGYTF